This T cell receptor beta chain was recorded in a study of early T cells in non-severe SARS-CoV-2 infection. Overall study: Sequenced bulk RNA came from whole blood that was unsorted, and chains were unpaired.

Study outcomes and limitations: Reliance on VDJdb matching favored anti-spike CD8 responses; private and CD4 specificities were missed.

Trimming stripped 7 bases from V and 2 bases from J, with 12 bases between. Germline V gene sequence: CDR1 SNHLY, CDR2 FYNNEI. CDR3 length: 13 residues. Tagging with unique molecular identifiers was applied to individual cDNA molecules. A single record per CDR3 protein comes from TCRdb applying MiXCR to the 5' RACE reads. The repertoire consists of about 64,000 distinct CDR3 sequences, with just over 20% occurring once and the leading ten covering approximately 17%. As for this clonotype: Its antigen is currently unknown.

V usage is TRBV2 and J usage is TRBJ2-7; the D gene is possibly TRBD2 (6 bases). Sequencing used whole blood, obtained at baseline. This receptor was identified in an adult who was a healthcare worker with PCR-confirmed SARS-CoV-2 infection or an uninfected control (not recorded which). CDR3 bases: TGTGCCAGCAAACTACGGGAGACCTACGAGCAGTACTTC. This sequence encodes CASKLRETYEQYF.